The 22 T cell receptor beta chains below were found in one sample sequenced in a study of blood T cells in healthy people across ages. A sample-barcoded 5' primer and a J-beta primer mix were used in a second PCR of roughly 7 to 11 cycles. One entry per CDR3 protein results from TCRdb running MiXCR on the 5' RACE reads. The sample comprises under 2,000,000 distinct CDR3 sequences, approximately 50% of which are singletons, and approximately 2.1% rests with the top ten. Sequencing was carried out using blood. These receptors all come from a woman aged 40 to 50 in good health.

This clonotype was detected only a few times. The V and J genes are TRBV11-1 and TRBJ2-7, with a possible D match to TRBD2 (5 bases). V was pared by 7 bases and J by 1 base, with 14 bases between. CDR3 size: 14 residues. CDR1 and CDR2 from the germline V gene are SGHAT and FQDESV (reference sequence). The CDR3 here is CASTMDSSSYEQYF. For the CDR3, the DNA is TGTGCCAGCACCATGGACTCCTCGTCCTACGAGCAGTACTTC.

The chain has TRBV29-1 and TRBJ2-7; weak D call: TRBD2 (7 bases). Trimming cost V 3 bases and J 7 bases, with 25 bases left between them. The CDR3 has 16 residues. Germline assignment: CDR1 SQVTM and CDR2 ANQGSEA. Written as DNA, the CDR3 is TGCAGCGTTGAGGGACCCCTAGGGGGGGCCCCACGGGAGCAGTACTTC. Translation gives CSVEGPLGGAPREQYF.

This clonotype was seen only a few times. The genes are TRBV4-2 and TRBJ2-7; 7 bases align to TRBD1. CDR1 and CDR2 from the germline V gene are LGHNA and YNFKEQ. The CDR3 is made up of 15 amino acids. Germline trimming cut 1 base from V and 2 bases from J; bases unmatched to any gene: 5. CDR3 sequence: CASSQGTGAPYEQYF. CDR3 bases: TGTGCCAGCAGCCAAGGTACAGGGGCCCCCTACGAGCAGTACTTC.

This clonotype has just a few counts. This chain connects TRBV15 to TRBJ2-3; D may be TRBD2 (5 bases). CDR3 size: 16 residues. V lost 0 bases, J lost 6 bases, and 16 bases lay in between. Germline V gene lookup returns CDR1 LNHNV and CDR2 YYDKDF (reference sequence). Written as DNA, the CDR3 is TGTGCCACCAGCAGAGATCGGTTAGCGATGGCGGATACGCAGTATTTT. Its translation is CATSRDRLAMADTQYF.

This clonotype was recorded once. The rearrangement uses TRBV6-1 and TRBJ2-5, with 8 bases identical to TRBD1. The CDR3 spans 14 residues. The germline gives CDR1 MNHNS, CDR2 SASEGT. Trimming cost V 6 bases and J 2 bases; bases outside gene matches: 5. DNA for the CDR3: TGTGCCAGCAGAGCTCGACAGGGGCAAGAGACCCAGTACTTC. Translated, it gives CASRARQGQETQYF.

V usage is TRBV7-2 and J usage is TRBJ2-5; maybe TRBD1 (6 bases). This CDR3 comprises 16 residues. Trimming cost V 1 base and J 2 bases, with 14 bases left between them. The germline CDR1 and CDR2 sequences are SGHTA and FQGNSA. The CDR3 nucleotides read TGTGCCAGCAGCTTAGGTGTCGGCAGGGGACAAGAGACCCAGTACTTC. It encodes CASSLGVGRGQETQYF. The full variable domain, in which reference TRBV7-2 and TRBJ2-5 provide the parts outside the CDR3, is GAGVSQSPSNKVTEKGKDVELRCDPISGHTALYWYRQSLGQGLEFLIYFQGNSAPDKSGLPSDRFSAERTGGSVSTLTIQRTQQEDSAVYLCASSLGVGRGQETQYFGPGTRLLVL.

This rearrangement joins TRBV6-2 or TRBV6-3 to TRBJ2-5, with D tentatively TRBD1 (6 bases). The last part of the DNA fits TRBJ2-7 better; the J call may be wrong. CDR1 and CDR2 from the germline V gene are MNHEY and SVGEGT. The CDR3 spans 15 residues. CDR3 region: CASSYPQDRHCEQYF. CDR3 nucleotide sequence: TGTGCCAGCAGTTACCCCCAGGACAGACACTGCGAGCAGTACTTC.

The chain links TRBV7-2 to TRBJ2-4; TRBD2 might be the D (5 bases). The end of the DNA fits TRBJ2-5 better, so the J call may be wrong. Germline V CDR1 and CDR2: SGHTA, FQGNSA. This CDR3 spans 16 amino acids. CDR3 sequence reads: CASSLRGVANQETQYF. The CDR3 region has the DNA TGTGCCAGCAGCTTAAGAGGCGTAGCGAACCAAGAGACCCAGTACTTC.

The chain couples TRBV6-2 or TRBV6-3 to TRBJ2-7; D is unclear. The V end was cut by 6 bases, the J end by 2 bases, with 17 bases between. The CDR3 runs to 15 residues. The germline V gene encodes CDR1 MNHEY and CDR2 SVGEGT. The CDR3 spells CASRVAEDGPYEQYF. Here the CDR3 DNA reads TGTGCCAGCAGGGTCGCCGAAGACGGCCCCTACGAGCAGTACTTC.

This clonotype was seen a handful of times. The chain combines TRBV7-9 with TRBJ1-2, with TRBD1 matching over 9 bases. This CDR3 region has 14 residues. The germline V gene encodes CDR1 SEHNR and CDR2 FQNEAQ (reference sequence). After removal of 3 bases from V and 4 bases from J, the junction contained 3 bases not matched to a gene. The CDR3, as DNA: TGTGCCAGCAGCTTTGAACAGGGGGCCTATGGCTACACCTTC. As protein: CASSFEQGAYGYTF.

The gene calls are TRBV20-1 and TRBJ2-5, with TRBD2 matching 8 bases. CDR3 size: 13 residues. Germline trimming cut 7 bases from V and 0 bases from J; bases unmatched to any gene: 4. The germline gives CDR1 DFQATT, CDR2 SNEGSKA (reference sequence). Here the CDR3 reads CSGSGGYQETQYF. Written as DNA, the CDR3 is TGCAGTGGGAGCGGGGGTTACCAAGAGACCCAGTACTTC.

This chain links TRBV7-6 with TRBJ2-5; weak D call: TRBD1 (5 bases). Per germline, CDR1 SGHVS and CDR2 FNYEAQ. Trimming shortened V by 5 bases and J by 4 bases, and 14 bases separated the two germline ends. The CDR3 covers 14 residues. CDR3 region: CASSVTELGETQYF. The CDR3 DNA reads TGTGCCAGCAGCGTGACAGAACTTGGAGAGACCCAGTACTTC.

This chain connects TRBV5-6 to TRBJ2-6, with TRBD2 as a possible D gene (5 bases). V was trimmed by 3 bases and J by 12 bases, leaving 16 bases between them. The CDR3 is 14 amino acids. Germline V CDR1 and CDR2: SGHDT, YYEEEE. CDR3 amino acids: CASSWRTDFSVLTF. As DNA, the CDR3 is TGTGCCAGCAGCTGGAGGACGGACTTTAGCGTCCTGACTTTC.

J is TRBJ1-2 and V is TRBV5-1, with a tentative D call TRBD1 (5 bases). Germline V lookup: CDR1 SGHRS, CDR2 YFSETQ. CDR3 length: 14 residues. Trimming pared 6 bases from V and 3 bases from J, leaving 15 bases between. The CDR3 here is CASNYLPGDYGYTF. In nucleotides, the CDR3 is TGCGCCAGCAACTACCTCCCGGGGGACTATGGCTACACCTTC.

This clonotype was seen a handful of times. CDR3 region: CASSPTDRAEQYF. CDR3 DNA sequence: TGTGCCAGCAGCCCCACTGACAGGGCCGAGCAGTACTTC. This rearrangement joins TRBV7-9 to TRBJ2-7, with 7 positions matching TRBD1. This CDR3 is 13 amino acids long. CDR1 is SEHNR and CDR2 is FQNEAQ in the germline V gene (reference sequence). V lost 5 bases, J lost 6 bases, and 7 bases stayed unmatched.

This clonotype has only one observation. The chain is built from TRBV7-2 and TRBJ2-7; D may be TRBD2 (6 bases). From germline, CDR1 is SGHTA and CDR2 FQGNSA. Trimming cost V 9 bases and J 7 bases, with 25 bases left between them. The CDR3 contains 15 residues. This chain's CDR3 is CASNNARGSSGEQYF. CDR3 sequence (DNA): TGTGCCAGTAACAATGCCCGGGGGAGCTCAGGGGAGCAGTACTTC.

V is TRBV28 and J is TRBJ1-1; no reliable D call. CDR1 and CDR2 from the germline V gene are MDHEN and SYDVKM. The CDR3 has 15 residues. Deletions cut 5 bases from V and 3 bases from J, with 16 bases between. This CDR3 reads CASSEQTIRDTEAFF. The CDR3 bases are TGTGCCAGCAGTGAGCAGACCATTCGGGACACTGAAGCTTTCTTT.

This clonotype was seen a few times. CDR3 nucleotides: TGCAGTGCTAGATCCGACGGAACGCGCTATGGCTACACCTTC. This encodes CSARSDGTRYGYTF. V and J are TRBV20-1 and TRBJ1-2; D is ambiguous. Germline values: CDR1 DFQATT, CDR2 SNEGSKA (reference sequence). V lost 2 bases, J lost 4 bases, and 14 bases lay in between. CDR3 length equals 14 residues.

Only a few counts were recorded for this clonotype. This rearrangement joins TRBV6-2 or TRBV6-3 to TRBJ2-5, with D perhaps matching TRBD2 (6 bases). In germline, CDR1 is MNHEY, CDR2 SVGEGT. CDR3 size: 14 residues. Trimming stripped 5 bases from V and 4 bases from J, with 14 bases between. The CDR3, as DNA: TGTGCCAGCAGTACGGGTACTAGCAGAGAGACCCAGTACTTC. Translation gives CASSTGTSRETQYF.

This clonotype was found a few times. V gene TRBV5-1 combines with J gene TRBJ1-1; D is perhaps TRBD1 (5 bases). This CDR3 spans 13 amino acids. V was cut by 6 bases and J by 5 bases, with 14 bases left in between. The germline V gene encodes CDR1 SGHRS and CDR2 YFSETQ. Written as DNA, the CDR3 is TGCGCCAGCACCCTAGGGGTTGGGACTGAAGCTTTCTTT. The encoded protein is CASTLGVGTEAFF.

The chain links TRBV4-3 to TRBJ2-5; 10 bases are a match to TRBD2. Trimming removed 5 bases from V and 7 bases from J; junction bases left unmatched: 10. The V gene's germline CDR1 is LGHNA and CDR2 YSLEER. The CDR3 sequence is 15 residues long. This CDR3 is CASSYRLAGEGTQYF. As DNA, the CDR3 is TGCGCCAGCAGCTACCGTCTAGCGGGGGAAGGGACCCAGTACTTC.

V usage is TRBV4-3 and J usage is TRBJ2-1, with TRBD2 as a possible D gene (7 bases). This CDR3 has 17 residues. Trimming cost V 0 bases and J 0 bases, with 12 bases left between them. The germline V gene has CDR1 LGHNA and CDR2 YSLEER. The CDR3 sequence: CASSQDSGGTSYNEQFF. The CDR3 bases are TGCGCCAGCAGCCAAGATTCGGGGGGCACCTCCTACAATGAGCAGTTCTTC.